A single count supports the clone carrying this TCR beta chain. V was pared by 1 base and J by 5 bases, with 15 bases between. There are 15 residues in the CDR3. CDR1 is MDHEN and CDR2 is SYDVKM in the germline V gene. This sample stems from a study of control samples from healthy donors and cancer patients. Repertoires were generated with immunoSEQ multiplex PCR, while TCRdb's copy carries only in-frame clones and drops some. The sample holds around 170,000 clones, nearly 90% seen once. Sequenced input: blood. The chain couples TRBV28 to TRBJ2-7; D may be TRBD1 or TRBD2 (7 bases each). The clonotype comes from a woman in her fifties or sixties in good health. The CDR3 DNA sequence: TGTGCCAGCAGTTTATCCCAGGGGGGGGGCCACGAGCAGTACTTC. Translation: CASSLSQGGGHEQYF.